The TCR beta chain described here comes from a study of T cell responses to AZD1222 COVID-19 vaccine. General study points: Spike-specific TCR breadth and depth went up after people got two AZD1222 doses.

Generated by immunoSEQ multiplex PCR, the TCRdb table keeps only in-frame clones and is missing some. The sample yields around 120,000 clones, around 90% seen once. The germline gives CDR1 MGHRA, CDR2 YSYEKL. V was trimmed by 2 bases and J by 8 bases, leaving 16 bases between them. The CDR3 consists of 15 residues. To note about this clone: Its cognate antigen is unknown.

The sequence came from an adult in good health. Source: peripheral blood, taken on day 0 of AZD1222 vaccination. J is TRBJ2-1 and V is TRBV4-1; D tentatively fits TRBD1 or TRBD2 (5 bases each). The CDR3, as DNA: TGCGCCAGCAGCCAAATCTGGGACCCTGCGGATGAGCAGTTCTTC. It translates to CASSQIWDPADEQFF.